This T cell receptor beta chain was obtained from a study of T cells after yellow fever vaccination (dated by TCRdb to between 2018 and 2021). General notes on the study: Libraries from fractions with low cell numbers were prepared with the SMART-Seq v4 Ultra Low Input RNA kit. Blood was collected at multiple timepoints before and after primary and secondary immunization, and bulk PBMC replicates and cell subsets were isolated. Two healthy male donors, one aged 18 to 29 and one aged 30 to 39 years, were included in the cohort. To follow T-cell clones before and after primary and booster YFV17D yellow fever vaccination, bulk TCR alpha and beta repertoires were sequenced over time.

This clonotype was detected many times. What this receptor recognizes is not known. Base qualities are not provided; no much larger clone lies one nucleotide away. The full study reports these points: A small fraction of clonotypes appeared in both the CD4 and CD8 compartments, likely as a result of convergent recombination. Compared with the primary T-cell response, the secondary T-cell response was weaker but faster, peaking on day 5 rather than day 15. FACS-sorted repertoires could contain abundant contaminating clonotypes from the bulk population, so computational filtering was required. The study included only a couple of donors, which limits how far the findings can be generalized. Most clones expanded after primary vaccination were re-detected after the booster (about 96% of CD4 and around nine tenths of CD8), suggesting broad memory maintenance.

The V end loses 3 bases and the J end loses 4 bases, and a stretch of 6 bases separates them. In the germline V gene, CDR1 corresponds to MGHRA and CDR2 to YSYEKL. Counted from cysteine to phenylalanine, this CDR3 has 12 amino acids. The CDR3 DNA has 36 bases and is translated from base 1. The sample's treatment or condition label is to be understood as: live attenuated yellow fever vaccine strain. A standard Ficoll-Paque protocol was used to isolate PBMCs from peripheral blood. Dynabeads CD4 and CD8 positive selection kits were used to isolate CD4 and CD8 T-cell fractions. TriZol was used to extract RNA from bulk PBMCs, CD4 and CD8 fractions, and dextramer-positive and dextramer-negative fractions. TCR cDNA was synthesized by 5'RACE template switching, which introduced a universal primer site and unique molecular identifiers. cDNA synthesis was primed from both the TCR alpha and TCR beta constant segments. Library amplification involved two PCR steps, and the second step added sample barcodes and sequencing adapters. Sequencing of the libraries was done on either Illumina HiSeq 2500 (2x100 bp) or NovaSeq (2x150 bp). From the authors' description of their analysis: Demultiplexing of reads and collapsing into UMI consensus sequences were performed with MIGEC, and V(D)J alignment was carried out with MiXCR. Using edgeR on replicate PBMC samples, clonotypes were called vaccine-responding if FDR was below 0.01 and the log2 fold change was above 5 up to day 15. Each bulk clonotype was labeled CD4 or CD8 based on which sequenced repertoire, CD4 or CD8, contained the clonotype at higher abundance. TCRdb reran the public reads through fastp at Q25 and MiXCR, keeping productive beta chains. When rows share a CDR3 protein, they turn into one entry using the most common DNA and genes. TCRdb assigned the V and J calls; the authors' analysis was not used. The sample has about 53,000 distinct CDR3 sequences on record, around 7% of them singletons. 40% of the sample lies in the top ten.

The source was CD8+ T cells sorted from PBMCs, collected on the day of the first yellow fever vaccination. This sequence uses TRBV4-1 and TRBJ1-1; a confident D gene designation cannot be given. This receptor was taken from a man younger than 35 who received the YFV17D yellow fever vaccine. The bases read TGCGCCAGCAGCCATTACAGCACTGAAGCTTTCTTT. It translates to CASSHYSTEAFF.